This TCR beta chain was documented in a study of cytomegalovirus exposure and HLA in healthy donors. Germline loops: CDR1 DFQATT, CDR2 SNEGSKA (reference sequence). Trimming removed 3 bases at V and 6 bases at J, with 8 bases between. CDR3 length equals 11 residues. 60 Vbeta and 13 Jbeta primers were used in PCR. Source study methods: Later work found tens of millions of unique TCR beta chains, with roughly 11 million shared. Generated by immunoSEQ multiplex PCR, the TCRdb table keeps only in-frame clones and is missing some. For V, J and clone size, that table is used; D and trimming come from the DNA. The data hold 140,000 to 150,000 clones, with about 75% observed a single time. About this clone: Its antigen is as yet unknown.

Findings of the study overall: Most TCR sequences proved rare, with some public TCRs found in many donors. Specific recognition of CMV antigens was confirmed in vitro for three chains (all CMV-associated). Analysis was performed later, and it showed HLA-associated TCR beta chains to be more clonally expanded than equally common others.

The chain combines TRBV20-1 with TRBJ1-2, with unresolved D. The sequencing sample was made of PBMCs. The source of this sequence is a man between 60 and 75 years old in good health and CMV-seronegative. The CDR3 DNA reads TGCAGTGCTAGTCACGGGGATGGCTACACCTTC. Translated: CSASHGDGYTF.